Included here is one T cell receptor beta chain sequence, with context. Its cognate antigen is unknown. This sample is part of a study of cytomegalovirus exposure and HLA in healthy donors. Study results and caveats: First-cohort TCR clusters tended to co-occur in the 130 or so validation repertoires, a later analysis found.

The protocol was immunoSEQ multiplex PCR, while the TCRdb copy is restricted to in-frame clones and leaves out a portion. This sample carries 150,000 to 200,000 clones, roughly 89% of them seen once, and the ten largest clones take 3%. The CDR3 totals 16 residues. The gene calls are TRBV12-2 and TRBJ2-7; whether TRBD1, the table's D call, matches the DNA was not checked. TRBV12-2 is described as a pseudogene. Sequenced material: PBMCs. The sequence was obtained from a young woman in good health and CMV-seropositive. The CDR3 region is CASRFTDSIHRNEQYF. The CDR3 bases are TGTGCAAGTCGCTTTACGGACAGCATCCACCGAAACGAGCAGTACTTC.